This TCR beta chain is from a study of human T cells and chemical hapten exposure. The time point denotes: patch test 3, about 24 weeks after DPC sensitization. Treatment: therapeutic diphenylcyclopropenone sensitization with weekly scalp DPC. Investigators collected blood before applying each patch test. Participating donors were patients with alopecia, aged 18 to 70 years, considered appropriate candidates for DPC. This clonotype has only a few counts. Its matching antigen is unknown. General observations from the study: Expanded TCRs were compared with controls, and the expanded TCRs formed significantly more large CDR3 similarity clusters. Healthy people's immune response may differ from that of the donors, who had alopecia.

This CDR3 region has 17 residues. V lost 5 bases, J lost 0 bases, and 6 bases stayed unmatched. CDR1 and CDR2 from the germline V gene are SGHTA and FQGTGA. MiXCR was run by TCRdb on the RACE reads, yielding one entry per CDR3 protein. The data show more than 95,000 distinct CDR3 sequences, 25% to 30% seen once. The sequencing here drew on whole blood, taken in connection with sensitization to the hapten diphenylcyclopropenone (DPC). V gene TRBV7-3 combines with J gene TRBJ2-3; 12 bases agree with TRBD2. The receptor comes from a man aged 40-49 years with alopecia areata. Some clones in this sample may be carry-over from other donors' samples. CDR3 protein: CASSRTSGRMSTDTQYF. The CDR3 DNA is TGTGCCAGCAGCCGTACTAGCGGGAGGATGAGCACAGATACGCAGTATTTT.